This TCR beta chain was identified in a study of control samples from healthy donors and cancer patients. Trimming left V 1 base short and J 5 bases short, with 9 bases between. CDR3 length: 13 residues. Germline CDR1 GTSNPN, CDR2 SVGIG (reference sequence). TCRdb's table, derived via immunoSEQ multiplex PCR, lists solely in-frame clones and lacks some. Of about 140,000 clones listed, 91% were seen once; the top ten hold around 7.3%. Sequencing used blood. The receptor was isolated from a man younger than 35 in good health. This rearrangement joins TRBV30 to TRBJ1-5; unclear D gene. The CDR3 region has the DNA TGTGCCTGGAGTGCCTTCTCAGATCAGCCCCAGCATTTT. Translating gives CAWSAFSDQPQHF.